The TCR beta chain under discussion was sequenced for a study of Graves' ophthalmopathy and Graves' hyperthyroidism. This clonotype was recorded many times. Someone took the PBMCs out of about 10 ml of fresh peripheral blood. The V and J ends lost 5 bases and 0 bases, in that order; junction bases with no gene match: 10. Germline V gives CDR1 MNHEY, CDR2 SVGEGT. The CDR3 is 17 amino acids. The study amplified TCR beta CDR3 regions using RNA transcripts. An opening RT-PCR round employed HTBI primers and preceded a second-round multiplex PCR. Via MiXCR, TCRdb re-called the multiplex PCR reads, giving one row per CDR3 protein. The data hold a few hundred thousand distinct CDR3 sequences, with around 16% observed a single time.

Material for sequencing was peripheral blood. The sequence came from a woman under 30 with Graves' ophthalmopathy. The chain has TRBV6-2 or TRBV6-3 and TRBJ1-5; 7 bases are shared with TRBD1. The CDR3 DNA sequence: TGTGCCAGCAGTGATCCGGGACAGCTGTATAGCAATCAGCCCCAGCATTTT. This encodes CASSDPGQLYSNQPQHF.